Given below is one T cell receptor (beta chain) in context. Germline V gene data show CDR1 as SGHRS and CDR2 as YFSETQ. Trimming removed 7 bases at V and 8 bases at J, with 10 bases between. This CDR3 is 11 amino acids long. The sample comes from a study of regulatory T cells in long-lasting Graves disease. Both iRepertoire HTBI primers and Arm-PCR of CDR3 regions were used to build the TCR beta libraries. Each CDR3 protein is one row after TCRdb ran MiXCR on the multiplex PCR reads. The table records hundreds of thousands of distinct CDR3 sequences, roughly 15% of them present only once. The time point was: newly diagnosed GD, antithyroid drugs for less than 3 months. Isolated PBMC RNA provided the starting material for the TCR library. The guidelines of the American Thyroid Association were the basis for diagnosing Graves' disease. In this cohort, patients came from an endocrinology department located in Xi'an, China.

The same data also went into a second study, on T cells in Graves' hyperthyroidism and ophthalmopathy. That source reports: First-round RT-PCR with HTBI primers amplified the TCR CDR3 region.

The rearrangement links TRBV5-1 to TRBJ2-1; D is unclear. The clonotype originates from a woman in her twenties or thirties with Graves disease. The source material was peripheral blood mononuclear cells (PBMCs), sampled at new diagnosis, from a patient treated with antithyroid drugs. DNA for the CDR3: TGCGCCAGCGGAGTCAATGATGAGCAGTTCTTC. Encoded protein: CASGVNDEQFF. Full variable domain (missing parts from reference TRBV5-1 and TRBJ2-1): KAGVTQTPRYLIKTRGQQVTLSCSPISGHRSVSWYQQTPGQGLQFLFEYFSETQRNKGNFPGRFSGRQFSNSRSEMNVSTLELGDSALYLCASGVNDEQFFGPGTRLTVL.